The present entry profiles one T cell receptor (beta chain) with its context. Its antigen is not identified. These data belong to a study of T-cell memory formation after mild COVID-19. TCRdb re-derived calls from the 5' RACE reads in MiXCR, one entry per CDR3 protein. The sample carries 290,000 or so distinct CDR3 sequences, 15% to 20% recorded once. Broader study findings: A second wave expanding day 15 to 37 was CD4+-biased; contracting clones were balanced.

The source of this sequence is a man younger than 35 who had mild COVID-19 (a few samples of this study predate the infection). Cell type and time point are not known. Sequenced input: PBMCs or a T cell subset sorted from them (not recorded which).

The CDR3 DNA is TGCAGTGCTGTGGACAGAAGCAAAAACATTCAGTACTTC. Its translation is CSAVDRSKNIQYF. This chain joins TRBV20-1 and TRBJ2-4, with D maybe TRBD1 (6 bases). The CDR3 is 13 residues long. The germline V gene encodes CDR1 DFQATT and CDR2 SNEGSKA (reference sequence). V was pared by 5 bases and J by 3 bases, with 11 bases between.